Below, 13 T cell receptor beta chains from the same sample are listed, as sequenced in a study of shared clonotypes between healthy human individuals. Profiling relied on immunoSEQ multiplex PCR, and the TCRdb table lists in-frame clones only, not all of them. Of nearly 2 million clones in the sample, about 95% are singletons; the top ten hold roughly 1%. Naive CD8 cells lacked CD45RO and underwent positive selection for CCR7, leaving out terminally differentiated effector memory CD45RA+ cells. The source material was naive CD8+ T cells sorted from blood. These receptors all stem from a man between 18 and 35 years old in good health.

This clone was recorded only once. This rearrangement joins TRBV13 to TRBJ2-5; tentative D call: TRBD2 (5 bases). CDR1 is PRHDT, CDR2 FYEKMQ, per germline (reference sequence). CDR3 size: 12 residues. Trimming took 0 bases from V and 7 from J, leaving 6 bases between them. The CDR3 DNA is TGTGCCAGCAGCTTAGGCGCGGGGACCCAGTACTTC. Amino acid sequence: CASSLGAGTQYF.

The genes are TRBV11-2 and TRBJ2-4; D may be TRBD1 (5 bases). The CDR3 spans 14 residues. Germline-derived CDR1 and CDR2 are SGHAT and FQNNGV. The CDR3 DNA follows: TGTGCGAGGTCCAGGGTCCGTAACCTGTGGATTCAGTACTTC. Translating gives CARSRVRNLWIQYF.

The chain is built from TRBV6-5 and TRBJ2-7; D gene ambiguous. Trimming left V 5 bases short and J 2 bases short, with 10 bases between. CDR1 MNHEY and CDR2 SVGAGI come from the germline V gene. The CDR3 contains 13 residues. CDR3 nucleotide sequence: TGTGCCAGCAGTCCCCAAGCTCCCTACGAGCAGTACTTC. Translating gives CASSPQAPYEQYF.

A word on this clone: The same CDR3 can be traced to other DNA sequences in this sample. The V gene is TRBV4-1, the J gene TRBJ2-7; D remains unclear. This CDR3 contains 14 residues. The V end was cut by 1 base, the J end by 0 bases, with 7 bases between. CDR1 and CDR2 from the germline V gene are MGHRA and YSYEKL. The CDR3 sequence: CASSQVLGSYEQYF. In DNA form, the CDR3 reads TGCGCCAGCAGCCAAGTACTGGGCTCCTACGAGCAGTACTTC.

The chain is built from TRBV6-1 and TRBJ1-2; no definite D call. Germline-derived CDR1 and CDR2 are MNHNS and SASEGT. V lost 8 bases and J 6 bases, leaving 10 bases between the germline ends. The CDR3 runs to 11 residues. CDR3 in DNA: TGTGCCAGCGACGAGATCCATGGCTACACCTTC. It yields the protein CASDEIHGYTF.

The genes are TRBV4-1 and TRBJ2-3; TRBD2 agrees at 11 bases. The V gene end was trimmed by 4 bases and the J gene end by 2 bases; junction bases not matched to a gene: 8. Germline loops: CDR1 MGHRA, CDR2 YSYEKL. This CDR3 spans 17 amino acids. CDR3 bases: TGCGCCAGCAGCCCGGCTGGACTAGCGGGTCCCACAGATACGCAGTATTTT. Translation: CASSPAGLAGPTDTQYF.

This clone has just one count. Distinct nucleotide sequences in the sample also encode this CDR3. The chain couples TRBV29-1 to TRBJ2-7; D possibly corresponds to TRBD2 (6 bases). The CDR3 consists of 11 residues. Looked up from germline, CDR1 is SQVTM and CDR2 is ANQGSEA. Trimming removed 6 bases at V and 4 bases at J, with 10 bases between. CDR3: CSVVAGYEQYF. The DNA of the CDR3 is TGCAGCGTGGTGGCGGGGTACGAGCAGTACTTC.

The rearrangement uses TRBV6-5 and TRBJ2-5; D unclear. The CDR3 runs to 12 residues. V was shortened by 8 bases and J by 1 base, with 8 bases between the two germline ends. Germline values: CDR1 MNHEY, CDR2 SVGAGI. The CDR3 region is CASLSLQETQYF. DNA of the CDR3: TGTGCCAGCCTGAGTCTCCAAGAGACCCAGTACTTC.

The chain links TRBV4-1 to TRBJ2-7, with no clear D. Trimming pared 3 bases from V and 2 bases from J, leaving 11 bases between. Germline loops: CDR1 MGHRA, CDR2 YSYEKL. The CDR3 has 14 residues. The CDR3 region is CASSHQPTTYEQYF. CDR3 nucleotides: TGCGCCAGCAGCCACCAGCCCACAACCTACGAGCAGTACTTC.

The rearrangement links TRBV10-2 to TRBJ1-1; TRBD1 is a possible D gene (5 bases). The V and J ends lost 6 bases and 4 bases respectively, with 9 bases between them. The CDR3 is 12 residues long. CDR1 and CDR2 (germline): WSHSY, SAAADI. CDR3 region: CASRLGGTEAFF. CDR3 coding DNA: TGCGCCAGCAGGCTGGGGGGCACTGAAGCTTTCTTT.

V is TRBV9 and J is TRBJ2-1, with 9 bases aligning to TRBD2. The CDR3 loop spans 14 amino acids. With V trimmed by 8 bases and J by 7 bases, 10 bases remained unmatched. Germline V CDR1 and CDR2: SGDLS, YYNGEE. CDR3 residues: CASASGIFGNEQFF. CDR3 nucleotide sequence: TGTGCCAGTGCTAGCGGGATCTTTGGGAATGAGCAGTTCTTC.

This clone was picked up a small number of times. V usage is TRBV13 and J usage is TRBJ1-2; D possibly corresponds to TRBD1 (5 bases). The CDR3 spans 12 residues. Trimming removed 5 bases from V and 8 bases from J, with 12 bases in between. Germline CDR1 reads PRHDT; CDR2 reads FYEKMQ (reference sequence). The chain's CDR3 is CASSAGTGGYTF. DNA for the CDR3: TGTGCCAGCAGCGCAGGGACTGGCGGCTACACCTTC. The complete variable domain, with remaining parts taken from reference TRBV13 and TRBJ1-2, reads AAGVIQSPRHLIKEKRETATLKCYPIPRHDTVYWYQQGPGQDPQFLISFYEKMQSDKGSIPDRFSAQQFSDYHSELNMSSLELGDSALYFCASSAGTGGYTFGSGTRLTVV.

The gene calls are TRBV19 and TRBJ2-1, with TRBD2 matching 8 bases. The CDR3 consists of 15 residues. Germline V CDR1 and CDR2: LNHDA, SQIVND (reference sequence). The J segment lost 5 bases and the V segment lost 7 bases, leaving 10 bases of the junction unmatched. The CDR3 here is CASTPTGGHHNEQFF. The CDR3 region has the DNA TGTGCCAGTACCCCTACGGGGGGGCACCACAATGAGCAGTTCTTC.